The source of this T cell receptor beta chain is a study of T-cell memory formation after mild COVID-19 (dated by TCRdb to the early 2020s). Context from the whole study: TCR sequence clusters from the two donors were largely donor specific. In a couple of donors, T-cell clones that expanded and contracted after mild COVID-19 were tracked by sequencing TCRalpha and TCRbeta repertoires over time. Two young, previously healthy adult volunteers, one female and one male, were included in the cohort.

This clonotype was observed a few times. It has no known antigen specificity. Base-call qualities are not available, and no considerably larger clone is one nucleotide away. The data were produced on an Illumina NovaSeq 6000. cDNA libraries for TCRalpha and TCRbeta were prepared by 5'RACE using constant-segment primers, with sample barcodes and unique molecular identifiers added. Trizol reagent was used to extract RNA from every sample. Library amplification was performed in two PCR steps, and a second sample barcode and Illumina TruSeq adapters were introduced in the second step. Libraries were sequenced on an Illumina NovaSeq with 2 x 150 bp paired-end reads. Per the authors' processing: Demultiplexing of reads and collapsing into UMI-guided consensus sequences were performed with migec v1.2.7. Using mixcr v2.1.11, the UMI consensuses were aligned to TRA and TRB V and J templates and assembled into clonotypes. Expanded or contracted clonotypes were those called significant by both edgeR and NoisET, with noise models trained on biological replicates. For edgeR calls, the thresholds were a false discovery rate-adjusted p below 0.01 and a log2 fold-change of 1. PCA with hierarchical clustering of max-normalized trajectories of the 1000 most abundant clonotypes was used as exploratory dynamics analysis. The CD4 or CD8 phenotype of responding clones was assigned using the separately sequenced CD4+ and CD8+ repertoires. TCRdb reworked the public reads: Q25 trimming with fastp, MiXCR clone assembly, productive beta chains retained. Under each unique CDR3 protein, matching rows form one entry showing the most common genes and DNA. It is TCRdb's table, rather than the study itself, that gives the V and J calls and clone size. This sample holds roughly 86,000 distinct CDR3 sequences; over 13% were observed only once. The ten largest make up about 43% of the sample.

PBMCs were isolated by Ficoll-Paque density gradient centrifugation. Trimming accounts for 7 bases at V and 4 bases at J, while the number of junction bases matched to no gene is 7. According to the germline V gene, CDR1 reads MNHEY and CDR2 reads SVGAGI. The CDR3 goes from the cysteine to the phenylalanine over 14 residues. The entry retains the CDR3 DNA only, 42 bases that are in frame from base 1. Study-wide conclusions, independent of this receptor: Contracting CD4+ clones were located mainly in the CM and EM memory subsets, whereas CD8+ clones were found to be enriched in EMRA. Whether the second-wave clones peaking on day 37 were SARS-CoV-2 specific was not confirmed. The detection of some responding clones in pre-infection memory suggests that pre-existing cross-reactive memory T cells joined the SARS-CoV-2 response. Only a couple of mild cases were covered by the study, and larger cohorts that include severe cases with pre-infection samples were considered necessary. Clones that contracted from day 15 to 85 showed balanced CD4/CD8 phenotypes, whereas a second wave of clones that expanded from day 15 to 37 leaned towards CD4+.

The chain was built from TRBV6-5 and TRBJ2-5, and TRBD2 matches 9 of the central bases. Sequenced material: PBMCs or a T cell subset sorted from them (not recorded which). The TCR originated in a man younger than 30 who had mild COVID-19 (a few samples of this study predate the infection). The sample titles of this study are shuffled in the database, so cell type and time point are left out; the donor was told from shared clones. The DNA sequence follows: TGTGCCAGCACCGCGCGGGGGGGAGGAGAGACCCAGTACTTC. Its coded protein is CASTARGGGETQYF.